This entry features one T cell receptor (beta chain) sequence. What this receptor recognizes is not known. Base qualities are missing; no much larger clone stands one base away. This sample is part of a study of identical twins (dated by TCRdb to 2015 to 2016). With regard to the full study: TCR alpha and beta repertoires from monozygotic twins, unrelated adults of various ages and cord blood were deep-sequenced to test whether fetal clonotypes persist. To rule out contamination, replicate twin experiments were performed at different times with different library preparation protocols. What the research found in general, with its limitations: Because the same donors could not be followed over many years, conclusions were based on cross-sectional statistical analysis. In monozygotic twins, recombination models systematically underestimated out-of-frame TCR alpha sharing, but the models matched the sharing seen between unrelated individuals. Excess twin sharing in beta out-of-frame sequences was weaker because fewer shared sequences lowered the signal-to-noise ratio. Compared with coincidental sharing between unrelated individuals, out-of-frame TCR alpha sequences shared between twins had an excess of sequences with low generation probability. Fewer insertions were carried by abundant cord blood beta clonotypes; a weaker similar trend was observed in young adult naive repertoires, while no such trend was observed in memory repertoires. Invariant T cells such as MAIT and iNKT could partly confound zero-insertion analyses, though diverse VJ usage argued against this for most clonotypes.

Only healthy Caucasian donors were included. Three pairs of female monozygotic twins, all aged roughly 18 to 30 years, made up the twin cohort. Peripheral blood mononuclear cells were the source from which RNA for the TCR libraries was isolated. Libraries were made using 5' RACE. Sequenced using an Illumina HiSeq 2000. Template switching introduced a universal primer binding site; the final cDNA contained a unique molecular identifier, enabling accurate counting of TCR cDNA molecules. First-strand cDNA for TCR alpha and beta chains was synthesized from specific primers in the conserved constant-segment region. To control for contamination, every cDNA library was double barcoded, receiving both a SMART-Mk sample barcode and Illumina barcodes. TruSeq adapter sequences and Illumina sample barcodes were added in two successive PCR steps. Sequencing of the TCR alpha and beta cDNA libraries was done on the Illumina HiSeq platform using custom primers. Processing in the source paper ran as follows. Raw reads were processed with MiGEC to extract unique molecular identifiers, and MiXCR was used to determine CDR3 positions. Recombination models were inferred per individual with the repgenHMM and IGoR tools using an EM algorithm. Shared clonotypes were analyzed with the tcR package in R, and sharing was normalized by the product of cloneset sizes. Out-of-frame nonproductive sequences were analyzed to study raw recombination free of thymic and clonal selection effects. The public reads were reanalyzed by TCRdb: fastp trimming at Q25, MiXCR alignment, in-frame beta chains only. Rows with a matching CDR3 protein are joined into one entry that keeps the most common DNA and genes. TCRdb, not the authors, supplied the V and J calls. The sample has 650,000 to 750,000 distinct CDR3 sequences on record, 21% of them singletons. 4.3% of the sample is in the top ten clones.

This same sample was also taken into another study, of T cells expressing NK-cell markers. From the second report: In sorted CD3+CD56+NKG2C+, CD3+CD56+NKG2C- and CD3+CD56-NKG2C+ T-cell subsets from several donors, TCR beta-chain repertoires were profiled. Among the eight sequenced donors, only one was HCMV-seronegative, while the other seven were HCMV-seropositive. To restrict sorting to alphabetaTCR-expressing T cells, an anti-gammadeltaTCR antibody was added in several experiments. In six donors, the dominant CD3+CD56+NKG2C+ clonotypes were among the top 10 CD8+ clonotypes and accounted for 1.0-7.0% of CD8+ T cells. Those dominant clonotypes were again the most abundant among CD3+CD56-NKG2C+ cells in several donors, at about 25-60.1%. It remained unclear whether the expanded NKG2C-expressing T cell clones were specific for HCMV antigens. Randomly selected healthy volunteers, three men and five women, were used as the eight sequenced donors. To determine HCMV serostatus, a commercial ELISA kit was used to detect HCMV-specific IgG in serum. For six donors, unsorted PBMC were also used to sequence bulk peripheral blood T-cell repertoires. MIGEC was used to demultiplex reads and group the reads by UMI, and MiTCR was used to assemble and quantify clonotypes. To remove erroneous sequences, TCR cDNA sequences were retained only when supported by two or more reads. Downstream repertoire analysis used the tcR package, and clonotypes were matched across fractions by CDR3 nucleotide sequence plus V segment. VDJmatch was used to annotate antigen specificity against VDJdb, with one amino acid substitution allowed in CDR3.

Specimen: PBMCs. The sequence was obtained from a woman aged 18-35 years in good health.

The DNA sequence is as follows: TGCAGCGTCGGGACCGGGACTAACTATGGCTACACCTTC. This codes for CSVGTGTNYGYTF. Recombination linked TRBV29-1 to TRBJ1-2; TRBD1 is a weak D gene call, 5 bases matching. The germline V gene supplies CDR1 SQVTM and CDR2 ANQGSEA. The CDR3 spans 13 residues, from the cysteine through the phenylalanine. The only DNA kept is the CDR3, 39 bases in frame from the first base. A distance of 11 bases separates the germline ends of V and J, which lose 6 bases and 0 bases respectively.